A single sample is the source of the 18 T cell receptor beta chains below, sequenced in a study of Graves' ophthalmopathy and Graves' hyperthyroidism. Amplified TCR beta CDR3 regions were obtained using RNA transcripts as template. RT-PCR in the first round used HTBI primers; a second-round multiplex PCR followed. MiXCR, run by TCRdb on the multiplex PCR reads, gives a single entry per CDR3 protein. The sample contains 450,000 or so distinct CDR3 sequences, 13% to 15% of which appear only once. The specimen sequenced was blood. These receptors all come from a woman in her twenties or thirties with Graves' ophthalmopathy.

This clonotype was counted a few times. V and J are TRBV5-1 and TRBJ2-2, with 7 bases that match TRBD1. Germline values: CDR1 SGHRS, CDR2 YFSETQ. This CDR3 spans 16 amino acids. V shed 4 bases, J shed 2 bases, and the junction held 8 bases outside the gene matches. This CDR3 reads CASSLNGQDNTGELFF. The CDR3 bases are TGCGCCAGCAGCCTGAACGGACAGGATAACACCGGGGAGCTGTTTTTT. The full variable domain, with the rest looked up from reference TRBV5-1 and TRBJ2-2, is KAGVTQTPRYLIKTRGQQVTLSCSPISGHRSVSWYQQTPGQGLQFLFEYFSETQRNKGNFPGRFSGRQFSNSRSEMNVSTLELGDSALYLCASSLNGQDNTGELFFGEGSRLTVL.

Ten or more counts support this clonotype. The chain uses TRBV30 and TRBJ1-1; tentatively, D is TRBD1 (5 bases). From germline, CDR1 is GTSNPN and CDR2 SVGIG (reference sequence). This CDR3 has 17 residues. V lost 0 bases, J lost 0 bases, and 17 bases lay in between. The DNA for the CDR3 is TGTGCCTGGAGTGTACGCCGAGCAGGGCGCATGAACACTGAAGCTTTCTTT. This gives the protein CAWSVRRAGRMNTEAFF.

This clonotype occurred many times. V gene TRBV20-1 combines with J gene TRBJ1-6, with D tentatively TRBD1 (6 bases). CDR1 and CDR2 from the germline V gene are DFQATT and SNEGSKA (reference sequence). The CDR3 length is 16 residues. Trimming removed 1 base from V and 0 bases from J, with 10 bases in between. The CDR3 DNA reads TGCAGTGCTAGAGGTGGGGGCAGCTCCTATAATTCACCCCTCCACTTT. As protein: CSARGGGSSYNSPLHF.

This clonotype was counted many times. This chain connects TRBV27 to TRBJ2-7, with 10 bases that match TRBD2. Trimming removed 10 bases from V and 7 bases from J; junction bases left unmatched: 10. Germline V gives CDR1 MNHEY, CDR2 SMNVEV (reference sequence). The CDR3 covers 13 residues. The CDR3 loop is CATSPGLAEEQYF. The CDR3 nucleotides read TGTGCCACTAGTCCCGGACTAGCGGAAGAGCAGTACTTC.

Comment on this clonotype: The germline gene is not matched at one end of the junction; a read error may be the cause. The rearrangement links TRBV12-3 or TRBV12-4 to TRBJ2-5; no clear D gene. The CDR3 is 15 amino acids. The chain's CDR3 is CASAPPFGPQETKYF. CDR3 coding DNA: TGTGCCAGCGCCCCGCCCTTTGGACCTCAAGAGACCAAGTACTTC.

This clonotype was seen a few times. This chain links TRBV28 with TRBJ2-5; D remains ambiguous. The CDR3 length is 14 residues. Trimming took 5 bases from V and 0 from J, leaving 10 bases between them. Germline V CDR1 and CDR2: MDHEN, SYDVKM. The CDR3 nucleotides are TGTGCCAGCAGTCCAGCCGCCCACCAAGAGACCCAGTACTTC. This sequence encodes CASSPAAHQETQYF.

This clonotype was seen many times. The chain has TRBV6-1 and TRBJ1-1; D possibly corresponds to TRBD1 (5 bases). The germline CDR1 and CDR2 sequences are MNHNS and SASEGT. V shed 11 bases and J shed 3 bases, with 16 bases lying between them. CDR3 length: 13 residues. The CDR3 reads CAGSIQGYTEAFF. The CDR3 nucleotides are TGTGCCGGCTCCATTCAGGGTTACACTGAAGCTTTCTTT.

Ten or more counts support this clonotype. The chain couples TRBV15 to TRBJ2-7; D is uncertain. Germline loops: CDR1 LNHNV, CDR2 YYDKDF (reference sequence). The CDR3 spans 13 residues. The V and J ends lost 4 bases and 1 base respectively, with 8 bases between them. The CDR3 loop reads CATSITESYEQYF. For the CDR3, the DNA is TGTGCCACCAGCATAACAGAGTCCTACGAGCAGTACTTC.

The chain employs TRBV2 and TRBJ2-2, with 7 bases aligning to TRBD2. V was clipped by 10 bases and J by 6 bases; unmatched bases: 14. Germline V CDR1 and CDR2: SNHLY, FYNNEI. This CDR3 region has 15 residues. As DNA, the CDR3 is TGTGCCACCACTCGGAGGGAGGGAGATGCCGGGGAGCTGTTTTTT. This translates into CATTRREGDAGELFF. Complete variable domain (other parts from reference TRBV2 and TRBJ2-2): EPEVTQTPSHQVTQMGQEVILRCVPISNHLYFYWYRQILGQKVEFLVSFYNNEISEKSEIFDDQFSVERPDGSNFTLKIRSTKLEDSAMYFCATTRREGDAGELFFGEGSRLTVL.

This clonotype was observed at least ten times. The chain joins TRBV28 to TRBJ1-6, with D tentatively TRBD1 (5 bases). Germline V gene sequence: CDR1 MDHEN, CDR2 SYDVKM. The CDR3 runs to 12 residues. Deletions cut 8 bases from V and 14 bases from J, with 16 bases between. The CDR3 sequence: CASVRVGQSLHF. Here the CDR3 DNA reads TGTGCCAGCGTCCGGGTGGGGCAGTCCCTCCACTTT.

This clonotype was seen ten or more times. The chain employs TRBV28 and TRBJ2-4; 11 bases match TRBD2. This CDR3 has 16 residues. The trim removed 8 bases at V and 2 bases at J, leaving 8 bases unmatched. CDR1 MDHEN and CDR2 SYDVKM come from the germline V gene. CDR3 amino acids: CASLSGRADTKNIQYF. DNA of the CDR3: TGTGCCAGCCTTAGCGGGAGGGCCGATACCAAAAACATTCAGTACTTC.

This rearrangement joins TRBV26 to TRBJ1-2. TRBV26 is designated a pseudogene. The CDR3 sequence is 16 residues long. The CDR3 loop reads CVCSLTVVMNTHGYTF. CDR3 bases: TGTGTCTGCAGCCTAACGGTAGTCATGAATACGCATGGCTACACCTTC.

This clonotype was counted at least ten times. The chain has TRBV6-4 and TRBJ2-7, with TRBD2 matching over 9 bases. The germline gives CDR1 MRHNA, CDR2 SNTAGT. The CDR3 covers 17 residues. V gave up 1 base and J gave up 4 bases; unmatched junction bases: 11. The CDR3 spells CASSDYDLLAGVYEQYF. The CDR3 coding sequence is TGTGCCAGCAGTGACTACGACTTATTAGCGGGAGTGTACGAGCAGTACTTC.

With respect to this clonotype: A much larger clonotype is one base distant, so this may be a read error. This rearrangement joins TRBV12-3 or TRBV12-4 to TRBJ2-2; 8 bases align to TRBD1. The length of the CDR3 is 17 residues. This CDR3 is CASSSRGGQGRTGEPFF. For the CDR3, the DNA is TGTGCCAGCAGCTCTAGGGGAGGACAGGGTCGCACCGGGGAGCCGTTTTTT.

This clonotype was counted only a few times. V usage is TRBV28 and J usage is TRBJ1-5, with a weak D call TRBD1 (5 bases). The V and J ends lost 3 bases and 1 base respectively, with 19 bases between them. Germline CDR1 and CDR2: MDHEN and SYDVKM. The CDR3 length is 18 residues. The chain's CDR3 is CASSFWTYSPGSNQPQHF. The DNA for the CDR3 is TGTGCCAGCAGTTTCTGGACTTATTCCCCAGGGAGCAATCAGCCCCAGCATTTT.

J is TRBJ2-7 and V is TRBV13; D uncertain. The CDR3 sequence is 13 residues long. The V and J ends lost 5 bases and 2 bases respectively, with 10 bases between them. Per the germline V gene, CDR1 is PRHDT and CDR2 is FYEKMQ (reference sequence). In nucleotides, the CDR3 is TGTGCCAGCAGCCTTATAGGAGCCTACGAGCAGTACTTC. Its translation: CASSLIGAYEQYF.

At least ten counts were recorded for this clonotype. The rearrangement joins TRBV29-1 to TRBJ2-2, with 12 bases identical to TRBD1. Germline V gene sequence: CDR1 SQVTM, CDR2 ANQGSEA. V lost 6 bases, J lost 6 bases, and 2 bases stayed unmatched. There are 13 residues in the CDR3. CDR3 amino acids: CSVGQGAPGELFF. The DNA for the CDR3 is TGCAGCGTGGGACAGGGGGCGCCCGGGGAGCTGTTTTTT.

This clonotype was seen repeatedly, ten times or more. V and J are TRBV12-3 or TRBV12-4 and TRBJ2-4, with a weak D call TRBD1 (6 bases). The CDR3 is made up of 14 amino acids. V lost 5 bases to trimming and J lost 4 bases, with 12 bases between them. This CDR3 reads CASSDQGTKNIQYF. The DNA of the CDR3 is TGTGCCAGCAGTGACCAAGGGACAAAAAACATTCAGTACTTC.